This T cell receptor (beta chain) was obtained from a study of blood T cells in healthy people across ages. Broader study findings: Expanded clonotype shifts may have been confounded, as the donors had an unknown CMV status. Any conclusive comparison of naive versus antigen-experienced cells was prevented by using unsorted PBMCs.

Next came a second PCR, run for roughly 6 to 11 cycles, which used a sample-barcoded 5' primer along with a J-beta primer mix. MiXCR, applied by TCRdb to the 5' RACE reads, yields one record per CDR3 protein. The sample holds 600,000 to 1,000,000 distinct CDR3 sequences, 25% seen once. Germline loops: CDR1 LGHDT, CDR2 YNNKEL (reference sequence). Trimming pared 8 bases from V and 0 bases from J, leaving 10 bases between. This CDR3 spans 14 amino acids. There are a few counts of this clonotype. Its antigen remains unknown. These data were also filed under a second study, of T cells of mothers and their children.

Sequenced material: blood. The TCR originated in a boy between 10 and 17 years old in good health. This chain uses TRBV3-1 with TRBJ1-4; D gene unclear. This CDR3 reads CASGEFATNEKLFF. The CDR3 DNA reads as TGTGCCAGCGGGGAATTTGCAACTAATGAAAAACTGTTTTTT.